The source of this T cell receptor (beta chain) is a study of cytomegalovirus exposure and HLA in healthy donors. Study background: An analysis done earlier identified 120 million or so unique TCR beta sequences from roughly 190 million T cells.

PCR amplification relied on 60 Vbeta primers (plus 13 Jbeta primers). Method: immunoSEQ multiplex PCR; TCRdb's copy keeps in-frame clones and lacks some. The sample carries about 130,000 clones, 65% to 80% recorded once. In regard to this clone: Antigen unknown.

Study-wide points: Evidence from a later analysis indicated that most CMV-associated TCR beta chains looked HLA-restricted. Presence/absence results assume similar sequencing depth per donor, which may not hold.

The TCR was taken from a male donor in good health and CMV-seropositive. Material: PBMCs.

The CDR3 spells CASSSGALAGLNNEQFF. The CDR3 region has the DNA TGTGCCAGCAGCTCAGGGGCACTAGCGGGGCTTAACAATGAGCAGTTCTTC. V and J are TRBV7-3 and TRBJ2-1, with TRBD2 identical over 10 bases. Germline V gives CDR1 SGHTA, CDR2 FQGTGA. CDR3 size: 17 residues. V lost 4 bases and J lost 5; bases outside the gene matches: 11.